The 6 T cell receptor beta chains reported below all come from one sample, sequenced in a study of PD-L1 blockade in urothelial cancer (dated 2017 in TCRdb). The library was produced with the immunoSEQ multiplex PCR assay. TCRdb's version of the immuneACCESS table is confined to in-frame rearrangements and falls short of the full clone set. An unresolved V gene accounts for under half of the shortfall where checked; the remainder is of unknown origin. Recorded for this sample are 20,000 to 30,000 clones; approximately 86% of them occurred a single time. Roughly 30% of the sample is taken by the ten largest. The sample in question was PBMCs, obtained around atezolizumab (anti-PD-L1) treatment. The receptors here all came from a man in his sixties with urothelial cancer.

This clone was seen only once. The CDR3 reads CAPRGNTEAFF. The CDR3 nucleotides are TGTGCCCCAAGGGGGAACACTGAAGCTTTCTTT. The chain carries TRBV21-1 and TRBJ1-1; the DNA was not compared with TRBD1, the D call given in the table. TRBV21-1 is a recognized pseudogene. The length of the CDR3 is 11 residues.

The chain couples TRBV5-4 to TRBJ2-3; TRBD1 matches at 7 bases. This CDR3 has 15 amino acids. Germline CDR1 SGHNT, CDR2 YYREEE (reference sequence). The V segment lost 5 bases and the J segment 0 bases; nucleotides outside the gene matches: 6. CDR3 DNA: TGTGCCAGCAGACCCGACAGGGCTAGCACAGATACGCAGTATTTT. It codes for CASRPDRASTDTQYF.

The rearrangement links TRBV5-1 to TRBJ2-7, with TRBD2 matching 11 bases. From germline, CDR1 is SGHRS and CDR2 YFSETQ. CDR3 size: 14 residues. The ends lost 6 bases at V and 4 bases at J; junction bases unmatched: 6. The CDR3 protein is CASTTSGGRYEQYF. CDR3 DNA sequence: TGCGCCAGCACCACTAGCGGGGGCCGTTACGAGCAGTACTTC.

The chain carries TRBV19 and TRBJ1-1; D perhaps matches TRBD1 (6 bases). This CDR3 is 16 amino acids long. CDR1 and CDR2 from the germline V gene are LNHDA and SQIVND (reference sequence). Trimming pared 6 bases from V and 1 base from J, leaving 18 bases between. The CDR3 is CASSRFGQQTNTEAFF. The CDR3 DNA is TGTGCCAGTAGCCGATTTGGACAGCAGACGAACACTGAAGCTTTCTTT.

The chain combines TRBV11-2 with TRBJ2-1; 13 nucleotides align to TRBD2. Germline CDR1 is SGHAT and CDR2 is FQNNGV. The CDR3 length is 15 residues. J was trimmed by 8 bases and V by 5 bases; bases with no gene match: 6. CDR3 sequence (DNA): TGTGCCAGCAGCCAGAGACTAGCGGGGGGAGATGAGCAGTTCTTC. Translating it yields CASSQRLAGGDEQFF.

The chain links TRBV7-6 to TRBJ2-3, with TRBD2 identical over 7 bases. Germline CDR1 and CDR2: SGHVS and FNYEAQ. The V gene end was trimmed by 5 bases and the J gene end by 3 bases; junction bases not matched to a gene: 8. This CDR3 has 15 residues. The CDR3 DNA follows: TGTGCCAGCAGCCTTACCCCCGGGGGGACAGATACGCAGTATTTT. Its protein is CASSLTPGGTDTQYF.